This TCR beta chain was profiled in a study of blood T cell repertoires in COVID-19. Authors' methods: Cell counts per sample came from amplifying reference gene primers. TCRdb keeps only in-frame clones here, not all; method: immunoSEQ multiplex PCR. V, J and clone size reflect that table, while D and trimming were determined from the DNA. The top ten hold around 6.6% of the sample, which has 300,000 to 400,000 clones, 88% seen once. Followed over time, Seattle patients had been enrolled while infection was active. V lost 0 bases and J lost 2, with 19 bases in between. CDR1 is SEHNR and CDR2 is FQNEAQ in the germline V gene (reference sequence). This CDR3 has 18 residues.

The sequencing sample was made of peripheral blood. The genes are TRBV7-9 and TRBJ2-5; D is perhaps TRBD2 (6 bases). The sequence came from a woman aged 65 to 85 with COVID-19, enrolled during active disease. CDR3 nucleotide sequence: TGTGCCAGCAGCTTAGCGAGGGCGAGTTTAGCGGCACAAGAGACCCAGTACTTC. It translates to CASSLARASLAAQETQYF.